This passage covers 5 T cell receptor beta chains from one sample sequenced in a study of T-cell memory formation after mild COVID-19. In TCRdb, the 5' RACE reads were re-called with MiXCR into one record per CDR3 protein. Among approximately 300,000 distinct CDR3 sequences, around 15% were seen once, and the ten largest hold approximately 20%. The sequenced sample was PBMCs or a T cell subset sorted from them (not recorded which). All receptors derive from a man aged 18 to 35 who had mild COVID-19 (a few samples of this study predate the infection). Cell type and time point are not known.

CDR3 in DNA: TGTGCCAGCGCGGACTCCTACGAGCAGTACGTC. Its protein product is CASADSYEQYV. The rearrangement uses TRBV6-2 or TRBV6-3 and TRBJ2-7; D not resolved. The CDR3 has 11 residues. CDR1 and CDR2 from the germline V gene are MNHEY and SVGEGT. V dropped 8 bases and J dropped 0 bases, with 5 bases sitting between them.

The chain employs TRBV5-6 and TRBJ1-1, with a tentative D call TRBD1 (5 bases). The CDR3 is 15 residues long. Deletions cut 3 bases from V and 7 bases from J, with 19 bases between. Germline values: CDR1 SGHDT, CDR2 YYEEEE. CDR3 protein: CASSYYGTDHNEAFF. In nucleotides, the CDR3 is TGTGCCAGCAGCTACTACGGGACGGATCACAATGAAGCTTTCTTT.

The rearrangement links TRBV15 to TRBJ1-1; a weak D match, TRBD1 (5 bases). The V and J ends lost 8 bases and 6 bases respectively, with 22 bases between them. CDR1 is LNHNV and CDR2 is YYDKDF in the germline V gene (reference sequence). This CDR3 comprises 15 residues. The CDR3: CATGGVVRPVSEAFF. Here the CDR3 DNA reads TGTGCCACCGGAGGGGTTGTCCGTCCCGTTTCTGAAGCTTTCTTT.

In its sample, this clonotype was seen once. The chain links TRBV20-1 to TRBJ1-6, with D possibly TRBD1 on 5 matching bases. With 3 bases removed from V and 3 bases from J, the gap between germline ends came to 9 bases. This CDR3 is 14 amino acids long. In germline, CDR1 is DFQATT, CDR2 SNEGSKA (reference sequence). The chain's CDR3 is CSARWGLYNSPLHF. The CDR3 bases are TGCAGTGCTAGGTGGGGCCTCTATAATTCACCCCTCCACTTT.

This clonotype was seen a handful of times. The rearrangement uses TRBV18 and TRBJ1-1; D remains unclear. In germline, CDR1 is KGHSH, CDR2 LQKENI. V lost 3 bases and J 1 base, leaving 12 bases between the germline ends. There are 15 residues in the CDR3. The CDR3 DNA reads TGTGCCAGCTCACCCCGAGAACCCAAGAACACTGAAGCTTTCTTT. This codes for CASSPREPKNTEAFF.